Listed below are T cell receptor beta chains from one sample, sequenced in a study of memory CD4+ T cells and cytomegalovirus serostatus. Profiled with immunoSEQ multiplex PCR; TCRdb holds only in-frame clones, not every one. The sample has about 60,000 clones, around 81% seen once; the top ten hold around 0.58%. The sample was memory CD4+ T cells from blood. The receptors originated from an adult in good health and CMV-seronegative. Some clones in this sample may be carry-over from other donors' samples. CDR3s include the opening cysteine and the closing phenylalanine or tryptophan. D genes are given only for firm matches. Clone size is not always given. Where it is, it says once, few, many or a class for expanded clones.

J: TRBJ1-5
D: .
V: TRBV7-2
size: few
CDR3: CASSPAGGSRNQPQHF
DNA: TGTGCCAGCAGCCCGGCGGGGGGCTCTCGCAATCAGCCCCAGCATTTT

J: TRBJ1-2
D: TRBD1
V: TRBV28
size: .
CDR3: CASARTGGGGVYYGYTF
DNA: TGTGCCAGCGCCAGGACAGGGGGCGGCGGGGTTTACTATGGCTACACCTTC

J: TRBJ2-5
D: .
V: TRBV27
size: .
CDR3: CASSPRGTTKTQYF
DNA: TGTGCCAGCTCCCCCCGAGGGACCACCAAGACCCAGTACTTC

J: TRBJ2-2
D: TRBD2
V: TRBV7-2
size: .
CDR3: CASSPSGNTGELFF
DNA: TGTGCCAGCAGCCCTAGCGGAAACACCGGGGAGCTGTTTTTT

J: TRBJ1-2
D: .
V: TRBV28
size: .
CDR3: CASSPAGPYGYTF
DNA: TGTGCCAGCAGCCCGGCGGGACCTTATGGCTACACCTTC

J: TRBJ2-7
D: TRBD1
V: TRBV6-5
size: .
CDR3: CASSSDRLSSYEQYF
DNA: TGTGCCAGCAGTTCGGACAGGTTAAGCTCCTACGAGCAGTACTTC

J: TRBJ2-1
D: TRBD2
V: TRBV27
size: .
CDR3: CASSRNLAGGPNEQFF
DNA: TGTGCCAGCAGCAGGAACTTAGCGGGGGGGCCCAATGAGCAGTTCTTC

J: TRBJ1-5
D: TRBD1
V: TRBV30
size: few
CDR3: CAWSGQGDQPQHF
DNA: TGTGCCTGGAGTGGTCAGGGGGATCAGCCCCAGCATTTT

J: TRBJ1-2
D: .
V: TRBV5-1
size: .
CDR3: CASSLGGGSYGYTF
DNA: TGCGCCAGCAGCTTGGGGGGGGGAAGCTATGGCTACACCTTC

J: TRBJ2-7
D: .
V: TRBV7-8
size: once
CDR3: CASSRNIGTPVHEQYF
DNA: TGTGCCAGCAGTCGAAACATCGGGACGCCGGTCCACGAGCAGTACTTC

J: TRBJ2-5
D: TRBD1
V: TRBV30
size: .
CDR3: CASEQGARETQYF
DNA: TGTGCCTCCGAACAGGGGGCGCGGGAGACCCAGTACTTC

J: TRBJ2-7
D: TRBD2
V: TRBV4-1
size: .
CDR3: CASSQVLPQSHLAGGLDEQYF
DNA: TGCGCCAGCAGCCAAGTTTTGCCCCAGAGTCACTTAGCGGGGGGGCTAGACGAGCAGTACTTC

J: TRBJ2-5
D: .
V: TRBV4-3
size: .
CDR3: CASSQALPAGETQYF
DNA: TGCGCCAGCAGCCAAGCACTCCCGGCGGGGGAGACCCAGTACTTC

J: TRBJ2-1
D: TRBD2
V: TRBV5-4
size: .
CDR3: CASSEGLANDEQFF
DNA: TGTGCCAGCAGCGAGGGACTAGCTAACGATGAGCAGTTCTTC

J: TRBJ1-2
D: TRBD1
V: TRBV4-3
size: .
CDR3: CASSQEPGGPYTF
DNA: TGCGCCAGCAGCCAAGAGCCAGGGGGCCCCTACACCTTC

J: TRBJ2-7
D: .
V: TRBV6-5
size: .
CDR3: CASSLLPDSSYEQYF
DNA: TGTGCCAGCAGTTTACTCCCGGACAGCTCCTACGAGCAGTACTTC

J: TRBJ1-6
D: TRBD1
V: TRBV25-1
size: .
CDR3: CASSERDRPYNPLHF
DNA: TGTGCCAGCAGTGAACGGGACAGACCCTATAACCCCCTCCACTTT

J: TRBJ1-1
D: .
V: TRBV29-1
size: few
CDR3: CSVSEGTNTEAFF
DNA: TGCAGCGTTTCGGAGGGAACGAACACTGAAGCTTTCTTT

J: TRBJ1-1
D: TRBD1
V: TRBV2
size: .
CDR3: CASSEDPGTGGSAFF
DNA: TGTGCCAGCAGTGAAGACCCCGGGACAGGGGGTTCAGCTTTCTTT

J: TRBJ1-2
D: .
V: TRBV7-2
size: .
CDR3: CASSLVSGTQGYTF
DNA: TGTGCCAGCAGTTTAGTATCAGGGACCCAAGGCTACACCTTC

J: TRBJ2-1
D: TRBD1
V: TRBV6-6
size: .
CDR3: CASSRGQGFYNEQFF
DNA: TGTGCCAGCAGCCGCGGACAGGGCTTTTACAATGAGCAGTTCTTC

J: TRBJ1-2
D: .
V: TRBV5-1
size: once
CDR3: CASSLFGTSLYGYTF
DNA: TGCGCCAGCAGCTTGTTTGGGACATCGCTCTATGGCTACACCTTC

J: TRBJ2-3
D: TRBD2
V: TRBV7-6
size: .
CDR3: CASSLGLAGVAQYF
DNA: TGTGCCAGCAGCCTTGGACTAGCGGGAGTGGCGCAGTATTTT

J: TRBJ2-1
D: .
V: TRBV9
size: .
CDR3: CASSILRDSAYNEQFF
DNA: TGTGCCAGCAGCATCCTGCGGGACAGCGCCTACAATGAGCAGTTCTTC

J: TRBJ2-5
D: .
V: TRBV5-4
size: .
CDR3: CASSLGTQETQYF
DNA: TGTGCCAGCAGCTTGGGAACACAAGAGACCCAGTACTTC

J: TRBJ2-2
D: .
V: TRBV7-3
size: .
CDR3: CASSPAGRGELFF
DNA: TGTGCCAGCAGCCCTGCGGGGCGCGGGGAGCTGTTTTTT

J: TRBJ2-3
D: .
V: TRBV7-2
size: .
CDR3: CASSKGGGWGDTQYF
DNA: TGTGCCAGCAGCAAAGGGGGGGGCTGGGGAGATACGCAGTATTTT

J: TRBJ2-3
D: .
V: TRBV7-8
size: .
CDR3: CASSNPWAEGGTDTQYF
DNA: TGTGCCAGCAGCAACCCCTGGGCGGAGGGGGGCACAGATACGCAGTATTTT

J: TRBJ2-3
D: .
V: TRBV12-5
size: .
CDR3: CASGLTGSGSDTQYF
DNA: TGTGCTAGTGGCCTGACTGGGAGTGGTTCAGATACGCAGTATTTT

J: TRBJ1-1
D: .
V: TRBV7-2
size: once
CDR3: CASSKDAGTGAFF
DNA: TGTGCCAGCAGTAAAGACGCCGGGACCGGCGCTTTCTTT

J: TRBJ2-5
D: TRBD1
V: TRBV6-5
size: .
CDR3: CASRGDRGFYETQYF
DNA: TGTGCCAGCAGGGGGGACAGGGGGTTCTATGAGACCCAGTACTTC

J: TRBJ2-3
D: TRBD1
V: TRBV19
size: few
CDR3: CASSIRTGNTDTQYF
DNA: TGTGCCAGTAGTATAAGGACAGGCAACACAGATACGCAGTATTTT

J: TRBJ2-5
D: TRBD1
V: TRBV5-6
size: .
CDR3: CASSLGTGWTETQYF
DNA: TGTGCCAGCAGCTTGGGGACAGGGTGGACAGAGACCCAGTACTTC

J: TRBJ1-2
D: .
V: TRBV6-5
size: .
CDR3: CASSYSVGAPGGYTF
DNA: TGTGCCAGCAGTTACTCGGTGGGGGCTCCGGGAGGCTACACCTTC

J: TRBJ2-1
D: TRBD2
V: TRBV10-3
size: .
CDR3: CAISESGLLAGDRDEQFF
DNA: TGTGCCATCAGTGAGTCAGGCTTACTAGCGGGAGACCGAGATGAGCAGTTCTTC

J: TRBJ2-7
D: .
V: TRBV5-1
size: .
CDR3: CASSLGTGQGWGQYF
DNA: TGCGCCAGCAGCTTGGGGACCGGCCAGGGGTGGGGGCAGTACTTC

J: TRBJ1-5
D: .
V: TRBV7-2
size: .
CDR3: CASSLGGRDNQPQHF
DNA: TGTGCCAGCAGCTTAGGGGGGAGGGACAATCAGCCCCAGCATTTT

J: TRBJ2-1
D: .
V: TRBV5-1
size: .
CDR3: CASSLTVVGEQFF
DNA: TGCGCCAGCAGCTTGACCGTAGTAGGAGAGCAGTTCTTC

J: TRBJ2-2
D: .
V: TRBV2
size: once
CDR3: CASSYLEGGTGELFF
DNA: TGTGCCAGCAGCTACCTGGAGGGAGGCACCGGGGAGCTGTTTTTT

J: TRBJ1-2
D: .
V: TRBV19
size: .
CDR3: CASSIGVGYTF
DNA: TGTGCCAGTAGTATCGGGGTTGGCTACACCTTC

J: TRBJ2-7
D: .
V: TRBV7-8
size: few
CDR3: CASSKDTLYEQYF
DNA: TGTGCCAGCAGCAAGGACACACTCTACGAGCAGTACTTC

J: TRBJ2-3
D: .
V: TRBV11-2
size: .
CDR3: CASSREEGTTDTQYF
DNA: TGTGCCAGCAGTAGAGAGGAAGGGACCACAGATACGCAGTATTTT

J: TRBJ2-2
D: .
V: TRBV9
size: .
CDR3: CASSVQNTGELFF
DNA: TGTGCCAGCAGCGTACAGAACACCGGGGAGCTGTTTTTT

J: TRBJ2-5
D: TRBD2
V: TRBV6-5
size: .
CDR3: CASSTHSGRETQYF
DNA: TGTGCCAGCAGTACCCATAGCGGGAGAGAGACCCAGTACTTC

J: TRBJ1-6
D: .
V: TRBV11-2
size: .
CDR3: CASSGGSYNSPLHF
DNA: TGTGCCAGCAGCGGGGGCTCCTATAATTCACCCCTCCACTTT

J: TRBJ1-1
D: .
V: TRBV19
size: .
CDR3: CASSALQGGYTEAFF
DNA: TGTGCCAGTAGTGCGCTACAGGGTGGATACACTGAAGCTTTCTTT

J: TRBJ1-5
D: .
V: TRBV21-1
size: .
CDR3: CASSKKRWGGTQPQHF
DNA: TGTGCCAGCAGCAAAAAGCGGTGGGGAGGGACTCAGCCCCAGCATTTT

J: TRBJ2-3
D: TRBD1
V: TRBV5-3
size: .
CDR3: CARSLSRGDRTDTQYF
DNA: TGTGCCAGAAGCTTGTCCAGGGGGGACAGGACAGATACGCAGTATTTT

J: TRBJ1-5
D: .
V: TRBV18
size: few
CDR3: CASSPASRQPQHF
DNA: TGTGCCAGCTCACCAGCTTCTCGTCAGCCCCAGCATTTT

J: TRBJ2-1
D: .
V: TRBV9
size: few
CDR3: CASSAILAEQFF
DNA: TGTGCCAGCAGCGCCATTCTAGCGGAGCAGTTCTTC

J: TRBJ1-4
D: .
V: TRBV4-3
size: .
CDR3: CASSQDTGSGEKLFF
DNA: TGCGCCAGCAGCCAAGATACAGGGAGTGGTGAAAAACTGTTTTTT

J: TRBJ2-3
D: TRBD2
V: TRBV4-1
size: .
CDR3: CASSRGFLAESTDTQYF
DNA: TGCGCCAGCAGCCGCGGGTTCCTAGCGGAAAGCACAGATACGCAGTATTTT

J: TRBJ2-1
D: TRBD2
V: TRBV14
size: .
CDR3: CASSQQPGLTEQFF
DNA: TGTGCCAGCAGCCAACAACCGGGACTAACTGAGCAGTTCTTC

J: TRBJ2-6
D: TRBD1
V: TRBV25-1
size: .
CDR3: CASIGRGTGANVLTF
DNA: TGTGCCAGCATCGGCAGGGGGACTGGGGCCAACGTCCTGACTTTC

J: TRBJ1-5
D: .
V: TRBV28
size: .
CDR3: CASSLGLRGQPQHF
DNA: TGTGCCAGCAGTTTGGGACTTAGGGGACAGCCCCAGCATTTT